The rows below give T cell receptor beta chains drawn from one sample of a study of blood T cell repertoires in COVID-19. The table came from immunoSEQ multiplex PCR; TCRdb's copy has only in-frame clones and leaves some out. The sample lists 240,000 or so clones; roughly nine tenths were seen once. The sample taken for sequencing was peripheral blood. These receptors originate from a man aged 55 to 70 with acute or convalescent COVID-19. CDR3s include the opening cysteine and the closing phenylalanine or tryptophan. The D gene is left open where the match is weak. The listing skips clone size in some rows; elsewhere it reads once, few, many or a size class.

d_gene: TRBD1
abundance: .
j_gene: TRBJ1-5
v_gene: TRBV7-9
CDR3nt: TGTGCCAGCAGCTTAGGGACAGGGGGCAATCAGCCCCAGCATTTT
CDR3aa: CASSLGTGGNQPQHF

d_gene: .
abundance: .
j_gene: TRBJ1-2
v_gene: TRBV4-2
CDR3nt: TGTGCCAGCAGCCGCGCAAGGGGAACAGAGTCTGGCTACACCTTC
CDR3aa: CASSRARGTESGYTF

d_gene: .
abundance: .
j_gene: TRBJ2-4
v_gene: TRBV28
CDR3nt: TGTGCCAGCAGTGCACTAGCTCTGGAGGGAAACATTCAGTACTTC
CDR3aa: CASSALALEGNIQYF

d_gene: TRBD1
abundance: .
j_gene: TRBJ1-5
v_gene: TRBV5-6
CDR3nt: TGTGCCAGCAGCTTGATGTCCGCGACAGGGGTAGGTCAGCCCCAGCATTTT
CDR3aa: CASSLMSATGVGQPQHF

d_gene: TRBD2
abundance: .
j_gene: TRBJ2-1
v_gene: TRBV11-3
CDR3nt: TGTGCCAGCAGCTTAGATAAGGGCGGGAGAGGGTACAATGAGCAGTTCTTC
CDR3aa: CASSLDKGGRGYNEQFF

d_gene: .
abundance: .
j_gene: TRBJ2-2
v_gene: TRBV6-1
CDR3nt: TGTGCCAGCAGTGAGGTTTGGGCGGGTAACACCGGGGAGCTGTTTTTT
CDR3aa: CASSEVWAGNTGELFF

d_gene: TRBD2
abundance: .
j_gene: TRBJ2-1
v_gene: TRBV7-3
CDR3nt: TGTGCCAGCAGCTTAATGGGGAGCGGGAGGTGGAATGAGCAGTTCTTC
CDR3aa: CASSLMGSGRWNEQFF

d_gene: .
abundance: .
j_gene: TRBJ2-6
v_gene: TRBV30
CDR3nt: TGTGCCTGGAGAGCCGGAGGGAACTCTGGGGCCAACGTCCTGACTTTC
CDR3aa: CAWRAGGNSGANVLTF

d_gene: TRBD1
abundance: .
j_gene: TRBJ1-4
v_gene: TRBV28
CDR3nt: TGTGCCAGCAGTTTTCCGGGACAGGGGAATGAAAAACTGTTTTTT
CDR3aa: CASSFPGQGNEKLFF

d_gene: TRBD2
abundance: once
j_gene: TRBJ2-2
v_gene: TRBV4-3
CDR3nt: TGCGCCAGCAGCCAACGACTAGCGGGAGGGACCGGGGAGCTGTTTTTT
CDR3aa: CASSQRLAGGTGELFF

d_gene: TRBD1
abundance: .
j_gene: TRBJ2-5
v_gene: TRBV29-1
CDR3nt: TGCAGCGTTGAAGTTTTTAGGGGGCGGGAGACCCAGTACTTC
CDR3aa: CSVEVFRGRETQYF

d_gene: TRBD2
abundance: .
j_gene: TRBJ2-3
v_gene: TRBV9
CDR3nt: TGTGCCAGCAGCGCGGGCCAGTCAGGGACTAGCCCGGGTACGCAGTATTTT
CDR3aa: CASSAGQSGTSPGTQYF

d_gene: .
abundance: .
j_gene: TRBJ1-2
v_gene: TRBV11-3
CDR3nt: TGTGCCAGCAGCTCTACGGGTTACGATGGCTACACCTTC
CDR3aa: CASSSTGYDGYTF

d_gene: TRBD1
abundance: .
j_gene: TRBJ2-1
v_gene: TRBV12-5
CDR3nt: TGTGCTAGTGGTCTAGGACAGGGGGCGAAGGATGAGCAGTTCTTC
CDR3aa: CASGLGQGAKDEQFF

d_gene: .
abundance: .
j_gene: TRBJ2-3
v_gene: TRBV5-1
CDR3nt: TGCGCCAGCAGAGTAGAGGCGGGTACAGATACGCAGTATTTT
CDR3aa: CASRVEAGTDTQYF

d_gene: .
abundance: .
j_gene: TRBJ2-5
v_gene: TRBV4-3
CDR3nt: TGCGCCAGCAGCCAAGATCTGGGAGGGACCCAGTACTTC
CDR3aa: CASSQDLGGTQYF

d_gene: .
abundance: .
j_gene: TRBJ2-1
v_gene: TRBV7-9
CDR3nt: TGTGCGGGCGGGACGGCGGTCTCCTACAATGAGCAGTTCTTC
CDR3aa: CAGGTAVSYNEQFF

d_gene: TRBD2
abundance: .
j_gene: TRBJ2-2
v_gene: TRBV7-9
CDR3nt: TGTGCCAGCAGCTTGACTAGCGGTTACACCGGGGAGCTGTTTTTT
CDR3aa: CASSLTSGYTGELFF

d_gene: .
abundance: .
j_gene: TRBJ2-1
v_gene: TRBV2
CDR3nt: TGTGCCAGCAGTGGTGTAGGAGGGCTCTCTTTTTCGAATGAGCAGTTCTTC
CDR3aa: CASSGVGGLSFSNEQFF

d_gene: TRBD2
abundance: .
j_gene: TRBJ2-1
v_gene: TRBV3-1/TRBV3-2
CDR3nt: TGTGCCAGCAGCCCCCCGGCTAGCGGTTACAATGAGCAGTTCTTC
CDR3aa: CASSPPASGYNEQFF

d_gene: TRBD2
abundance: .
j_gene: TRBJ2-1
v_gene: TRBV7-2
CDR3nt: TGTGCCAGCAGCTCCAATCCGGGACTAGCGGATAATGAGCAGTTCTTC
CDR3aa: CASSSNPGLADNEQFF

d_gene: TRBD2
abundance: few
j_gene: TRBJ2-7
v_gene: TRBV9
CDR3nt: TGTGCCAGCAGCCTGACTAGCGCCTCCTACGAGCAGTACTTC
CDR3aa: CASSLTSASYEQYF

d_gene: TRBD1
abundance: .
j_gene: TRBJ2-5
v_gene: TRBV27
CDR3nt: TGTGCCAGCAGTACCTATCGGACAGGAACCCAAGAGACCCAGTACTTC
CDR3aa: CASSTYRTGTQETQYF

d_gene: .
abundance: .
j_gene: TRBJ2-5
v_gene: TRBV2
CDR3nt: TGTGCCAGCGTTAGGACGGGGAGGATGAGGGAGACCCAGTACTTC
CDR3aa: CASVRTGRMRETQYF

d_gene: .
abundance: .
j_gene: TRBJ1-2
v_gene: TRBV28
CDR3nt: TGTGCCAGCAGTACCACCACGCTAAACACGGGGAGTGGGGACTACACCTTC
CDR3aa: CASSTTTLNTGSGDYTF

d_gene: TRBD2
abundance: .
j_gene: TRBJ2-1
v_gene: TRBV6-4
CDR3nt: TGTGCCAGCAGTGACGGACTAGCGGGAGCAGGTGAGCAGTTCTTC
CDR3aa: CASSDGLAGAGEQFF

d_gene: TRBD1
abundance: .
j_gene: TRBJ2-1
v_gene: TRBV11-2
CDR3nt: TGTGCCAGCAGCTCCGGGACAGGGAATTTGGAGCAGTTCTTC
CDR3aa: CASSSGTGNLEQFF

d_gene: .
abundance: .
j_gene: TRBJ2-7
v_gene: TRBV12-3/TRBV12-4
CDR3nt: TGTGCCAGCAGGCCGGCCTACGAGCAGTACTTC
CDR3aa: CASRPAYEQYF

d_gene: .
abundance: .
j_gene: TRBJ2-2
v_gene: TRBV6-1
CDR3nt: TGTGCCAGCAGTGAAGGGGCGGGGGCCAACACCGGGGAGCTGTTTTTT
CDR3aa: CASSEGAGANTGELFF

d_gene: .
abundance: .
j_gene: TRBJ2-3
v_gene: TRBV14
CDR3nt: TGTGCCAGCAGCCAAGACGCGGGGTTTCGCACAGATACGCAGTATTTT
CDR3aa: CASSQDAGFRTDTQYF

d_gene: TRBD1
abundance: .
j_gene: TRBJ2-7
v_gene: TRBV29-1
CDR3nt: TGCAGCGTTGAACGACAGGGGGTAGTCGACGAGCAGTACTTC
CDR3aa: CSVERQGVVDEQYF

d_gene: TRBD1
abundance: .
j_gene: TRBJ1-1
v_gene: TRBV19
CDR3nt: TGTGCCAGTAGTACCGACAGGGACTCTGGAGCTTTCTTT
CDR3aa: CASSTDRDSGAFF

d_gene: .
abundance: .
j_gene: TRBJ1-6
v_gene: TRBV5-1
CDR3nt: TGCGCCAGCAGCTTGGAACAGAGAAGCTCCTATAATTCACCCCTCCACTTT
CDR3aa: CASSLEQRSSYNSPLHF

d_gene: TRBD2
abundance: .
j_gene: TRBJ2-7
v_gene: TRBV10-3
CDR3nt: TGTGCCATCAGAGCTAGCGGGGGAACCCCCGTTTTGAAGTACTTC
CDR3aa: CAIRASGGTPVLKYF

d_gene: TRBD1
abundance: once
j_gene: TRBJ1-3
v_gene: TRBV28
CDR3nt: TGTGCCAGCACCCCGTCGGGACAGAACTCTGGAAACACCATATATTTT
CDR3aa: CASTPSGQNSGNTIYF

d_gene: .
abundance: .
j_gene: TRBJ2-5
v_gene: TRBV5-1
CDR3nt: TGCGCCAGCAGCTTTAACACAGGGATGGGAGAGACCCAGTACTTC
CDR3aa: CASSFNTGMGETQYF

d_gene: TRBD2
abundance: .
j_gene: TRBJ2-1
v_gene: TRBV9
CDR3nt: TGTGCCAGCAGCGTAGCTGGATCGGGACTAGCGGGAGACAATGAGCAGTTCTTC
CDR3aa: CASSVAGSGLAGDNEQFF

d_gene: TRBD2
abundance: .
j_gene: TRBJ2-2
v_gene: TRBV5-1
CDR3nt: TGCGCCAGCAGCCTAAGCGGGACTAGCGGGAGGGTAAACACCGGGGAGCTGTTTTTT
CDR3aa: CASSLSGTSGRVNTGELFF

d_gene: .
abundance: .
j_gene: TRBJ1-2
v_gene: TRBV6-6
CDR3nt: TGTGCCAGCACTACCGGGGGGAGTAGTGGCTACACCTTC
CDR3aa: CASTTGGSSGYTF

d_gene: TRBD1
abundance: .
j_gene: TRBJ1-1
v_gene: TRBV13
CDR3nt: TGTGCCAGCAGCCAGGGGACAGGGCGGGTCACTGAAGCTTTCTTT
CDR3aa: CASSQGTGRVTEAFF

d_gene: TRBD1
abundance: .
j_gene: TRBJ2-2
v_gene: TRBV11-2
CDR3nt: TGTGCCAGCAGCTTAGAGGGGACAGCCTACACCGGGGAGCTGTTTTTT
CDR3aa: CASSLEGTAYTGELFF